The 8 T cell receptor beta chains given below trace back to one sample, sequenced in a study of CD8+CD57+ T cells in acquired aplastic anemia. TCR beta VDJ and CDR3 were profiled, and genomic DNA was the template. TCRdb re-called the reads with MiXCR, one entry per CDR3 protein. The sample yields more than 150,000 distinct CDR3 sequences, roughly 50% seen once. CD8+CD57+ cell expansion, shown by flow cytometry, had occurred in the patients selected for sequencing. The sequenced sample consisted of sorted CD4+, CD8+, or CD8+CD57+ T cells (not recorded which) from PBMCs. These receptors were collected from a human donor with aplastic anemia.

This chain connects TRBV6-5 to TRBJ1-2; 9 nucleotides agree with TRBD1. Trimming took 2 bases from V and 4 from J; bases not matched to a gene: 5. The CDR3 consists of 15 residues. Germline values: CDR1 MNHEY, CDR2 SVGAGI. The CDR3 nucleotides are TGTGCCAGCAGTTACAAGAGGGACAGGGCCTATGGCTACACCTTC. It codes for CASSYKRDRAYGYTF.

This clonotype has just one count. Germline is not matched at one junction end, which may reflect a read error. The chain links TRBV19 to TRBJ1-6; D may be TRBD1 (5 bases). Looked up from germline, CDR1 is LNHDA and CDR2 is SQIVND (reference sequence). There are 16 residues in the CDR3. In DNA, the CDR3 is TGTGCCAGTAGTGTAGAGCCGGGACGGCTAAATTCACCCCTCCACTTT. Protein product: CASSVEPGRLNSPLHF.

In this sample, this clonotype turned up many times. The chain employs TRBV7-2 and TRBJ2-3, with 10 bases aligning to TRBD1. Germline loops: CDR1 SGHTA, CDR2 FQGNSA. J was trimmed by 5 bases and V by 5 bases; bases with no gene match: 4. This CDR3 region has 14 residues. CDR3 region: CASSIGTGEDTQYF. The CDR3 nucleotides read TGTGCCAGCAGCATTGGGACAGGGGAAGATACGCAGTATTTT.

There are many counts of this clonotype. The V and J genes are TRBV5-4 and TRBJ2-7; 8 bases are shared with TRBD2. Trimming took 4 bases from V and 4 from J; bases not matched to a gene: 10. CDR1 and CDR2 (germline): SGHNT, YYREEE (reference sequence). The CDR3 has 15 amino acids. The CDR3 region is CASSGMSGGLYEQYF. The CDR3 region has the DNA TGTGCCAGCAGCGGCATGAGCGGGGGCCTTTACGAGCAGTACTTC.

This clonotype has a count of ten or more. The chain uses TRBV24-1 and TRBJ2-6; D gene ambiguous. V was pared by 2 bases and J by 0 bases, with 7 bases between. Germline V gene data show CDR1 as KGHDR and CDR2 as SFDVKD. The CDR3 totals 16 residues. This CDR3 is CATSDYEYSGANVLTF. CDR3 nucleotide sequence: TGTGCCACCAGTGATTATGAGTACTCTGGGGCCAACGTCCTGACTTTC.

The gene calls are TRBV14 and TRBJ2-6, with D possibly TRBD2 on 5 matching bases. Germline-derived CDR1 and CDR2 are SGHDN and FVKESK. V lost 1 base and J 2 bases, leaving 6 bases between the germline ends. The CDR3 has 15 residues. The CDR3, as DNA: TGTGCCAGCAGCCAAGCGGGGACTGGGGCCAACGTCCTGACTTTC. Translated, it gives CASSQAGTGANVLTF.

This clonotype was detected many times. CDR3 DNA sequence: TGCAGTGCTAGAACTAGCACACCGGTAGCCTACGAGCAGTACTTC. Its translation is CSARTSTPVAYEQYF. The chain carries TRBV20-1 and TRBJ2-7, with D possibly being TRBD2 (6 bases). Between the trimmed V and J ends, which lost 2 bases and 2 bases, there was a span of 16 bases. The CDR3 is made up of 15 amino acids. Germline V gene sequence: CDR1 DFQATT, CDR2 SNEGSKA (reference sequence).

A remark on this clonotype: A single base separates this from a much larger clone, so it may be a read error. The chain is built from TRBV5-1 and TRBJ2-5; perhaps TRBD2 as D (7 bases). CDR3 length: 14 amino acids. CDR1 and CDR2 from the germline V gene are SGHRS and YFSETQ. The CDR3, as DNA: TGCGCCAGCTCCTCTTCAGAAGGGGGGGAGACCCGGTACTTC. Protein: CASSSSEGGETRYF. The whole variable domain, filled in from reference TRBV5-1 and TRBJ2-5, reads KAGVTQTPRYLIKTRGQQVTLSCSPISGHRSVSWYQQTPGQGLQFLFEYFSETQRNKGNFPGRFSGRQFSNSRSEMNVSTLELGDSALYLCASSSSEGGETRYFGPGTRLLVL.